These T cell receptor beta chains were read from a single sample in a study of T cell responses to AZD1222 COVID-19 vaccine. TCRdb keeps only in-frame clones here, not all; method: immunoSEQ multiplex PCR. The sample has about 150,000 clones; approximately 90% are singletons. The sample here was peripheral blood, taken 28 days after the second AZD1222 dose. These receptors all come from an adult who received the AZD1222 COVID-19 vaccine. Each CDR3 is given with its conserved first and last residue. A D gene is named only where the DNA matches it firmly. The listing skips clone size in some rows; elsewhere it reads once, few, many or a size class.

CDR3 DNA: TGTGCCACCATGACTAGCGGCACAGATACGCAGTATTTT; CDR3 protein: CATMTSGTDTQYF; D gene: TRBD2; J gene: TRBJ2-3; clone size: NA; V gene: TRBV27
CDR3 DNA: TGTGCCAGCAGCCATTCTAGAGGACCTCTTTCCACAGATACGCAGTATTTT; CDR3 protein: CASSHSRGPLSTDTQYF; D gene: NA; J gene: TRBJ2-3; clone size: NA; V gene: TRBV7-9
CDR3 DNA: TGTGCCAGCAGCGGAGACAGCACCTACGAGCAGTACTTC; CDR3 protein: CASSGDSTYEQYF; D gene: NA; J gene: TRBJ2-7; clone size: once; V gene: TRBV9
CDR3 DNA: TGCAGCGTTGAGGGGCCGGGGGATGAGCAGTTCTTC; CDR3 protein: CSVEGPGDEQFF; D gene: NA; J gene: TRBJ2-1; clone size: NA; V gene: TRBV29-1
CDR3 DNA: TGTGCCAGCAGCTCTCGGACAGGGCATAATGAAAAACTGTTTTTT; CDR3 protein: CASSSRTGHNEKLFF; D gene: TRBD1; J gene: TRBJ1-4; clone size: NA; V gene: TRBV11-2
CDR3 DNA: TGCGCCAGCAGCCCTAAGTATATAGAAACTAATGAAAAACTGTTTTTT; CDR3 protein: CASSPKYIETNEKLFF; D gene: NA; J gene: TRBJ1-4; clone size: NA; V gene: TRBV4-3
CDR3 DNA: TGTGCCAGCAGCTTCATCTCTTACGAGCAGTACTTC; CDR3 protein: CASSFISYEQYF; D gene: NA; J gene: TRBJ2-7; clone size: NA; V gene: TRBV7-9
CDR3 DNA: TGTGCCAGCAGCTTGAGGTTCGGACAGATCTTGAGCGGGGTGGGGGAGCAGTACTTC; CDR3 protein: CASSLRFGQILSGVGEQYF; D gene: NA; J gene: TRBJ2-7; clone size: NA; V gene: TRBV5-6
CDR3 DNA: TGTGCCAGCAGCCGGGACTTTGCCTACGAGCAGTACTTC; CDR3 protein: CASSRDFAYEQYF; D gene: NA; J gene: TRBJ2-7; clone size: NA; V gene: TRBV7-6
CDR3 DNA: TGTGCCAGCAGCGTAGATGGGACTGTGCAGCCCCAGCATTTT; CDR3 protein: CASSVDGTVQPQHF; D gene: NA; J gene: TRBJ1-5; clone size: NA; V gene: TRBV9
CDR3 DNA: TGTGCCATCAGTGAGTCCGGACAGGGGAATCAGCCCCAGCATTTT; CDR3 protein: CAISESGQGNQPQHF; D gene: TRBD1; J gene: TRBJ1-5; clone size: NA; V gene: TRBV10-3
CDR3 DNA: TGTGCCAGCCAAACCAAAGAAGGCCGGTTAGAGCAGTACTTC; CDR3 protein: CASQTKEGRLEQYF; D gene: NA; J gene: TRBJ2-7; clone size: NA; V gene: TRBV28
CDR3 DNA: TGTGCCAGCAGGGATTCAGGGGAGAACACTGAAGCTTTCTTT; CDR3 protein: CASRDSGENTEAFF; D gene: NA; J gene: TRBJ1-1; clone size: NA; V gene: TRBV19
CDR3 DNA: TGTGCCAGCAGCTCATCCGGACAGGGCCTTGAGTTCTTC; CDR3 protein: CASSSSGQGLEFF; D gene: TRBD1; J gene: TRBJ2-1; clone size: NA; V gene: TRBV9
CDR3 DNA: TGTGCCAGCAGCTTAAGGGGGGACTCTGGAAACACCATATATTTT; CDR3 protein: CASSLRGDSGNTIYF; D gene: NA; J gene: TRBJ1-3; clone size: NA; V gene: TRBV7-3
CDR3 DNA: TGTGCCAGCAGCAGGGAAAGTACTGAAGCTTTCTTT; CDR3 protein: CASSRESTEAFF; D gene: NA; J gene: TRBJ1-1; clone size: few; V gene: TRBV12-3/TRBV12-4
CDR3 DNA: TGTGCCAGCTCCGGGACAGGGGGGAGCAATCAGCCCCAGCATTTT; CDR3 protein: CASSGTGGSNQPQHF; D gene: TRBD1; J gene: TRBJ1-5; clone size: NA; V gene: TRBV18
CDR3 DNA: TGTGCCTGGGGGGACAGGGACAGCCCCGAAGCTTTCTTT; CDR3 protein: CAWGDRDSPEAFF; D gene: TRBD1; J gene: TRBJ1-1; clone size: NA; V gene: TRBV30
CDR3 DNA: TGCGCCAGCAGCTTGGGTGGGACAGGGGGCTACGAGCAGTACTTC; CDR3 protein: CASSLGGTGGYEQYF; D gene: TRBD1; J gene: TRBJ2-7; clone size: NA; V gene: TRBV5-1
CDR3 DNA: TGTGCCAGCAGCCGAGGGACTAGCGGGAGAGGCTACAATGAGCAGTTCTTC; CDR3 protein: CASSRGTSGRGYNEQFF; D gene: TRBD2; J gene: TRBJ2-1; clone size: NA; V gene: TRBV11-3
CDR3 DNA: TGTGCCAGCAGCGTTAGCGGGAGCGGCGGCAATGAGCAGTTCTTC; CDR3 protein: CASSVSGSGGNEQFF; D gene: TRBD2; J gene: TRBJ2-1; clone size: NA; V gene: TRBV9
CDR3 DNA: TGCGCCAGCAGCGCTTTCATCGCACAGCAAGATGGCTACACCTTC; CDR3 protein: CASSAFIAQQDGYTF; D gene: NA; J gene: TRBJ1-2; clone size: NA; V gene: TRBV5-1
CDR3 DNA: TGCGCCAGCAGCCAAAGGACTAGCGGGGGCTACAATGAGCAGTTCTTC; CDR3 protein: CASSQRTSGGYNEQFF; D gene: TRBD2; J gene: TRBJ2-1; clone size: NA; V gene: TRBV4-3
CDR3 DNA: TGTGCCATCAGTGAGTCGGGTAGAGGGTTGAGCTACGAGCAGTACTTC; CDR3 protein: CAISESGRGLSYEQYF; D gene: NA; J gene: TRBJ2-7; clone size: NA; V gene: TRBV10-3
CDR3 DNA: TGTGCCAGCAGTGATGTGGCCCGGCTGGGGGATGAGCAGTTCTTC; CDR3 protein: CASSDVARLGDEQFF; D gene: NA; J gene: TRBJ2-1; clone size: NA; V gene: TRBV6-1
CDR3 DNA: TGTGCCAGCAGTAGCAGGGGAGTGGATACGCAGTATTTT; CDR3 protein: CASSSRGVDTQYF; D gene: NA; J gene: TRBJ2-3; clone size: once; V gene: TRBV27
CDR3 DNA: TGTGCCAGCAGCCTTGGGGGGACGCCTAATGAAAAACTGTTTTTT; CDR3 protein: CASSLGGTPNEKLFF; D gene: NA; J gene: TRBJ1-4; clone size: NA; V gene: TRBV9
CDR3 DNA: TGTGCCAGCTCACCGGGGAGGGGTGAGGAGACCCAGTACTTC; CDR3 protein: CASSPGRGEETQYF; D gene: TRBD2; J gene: TRBJ2-5; clone size: NA; V gene: TRBV18
CDR3 DNA: TGTGCCAGCAGTTTCTTACGACAGTCGCTCTATGGCTACACCTTC; CDR3 protein: CASSFLRQSLYGYTF; D gene: NA; J gene: TRBJ1-2; clone size: NA; V gene: TRBV6-5
CDR3 DNA: TGTGCCAGTAGTGCCTCATACAGGAGACTGAACACTGAAGCTTTCTTT; CDR3 protein: CASSASYRRLNTEAFF; D gene: NA; J gene: TRBJ1-1; clone size: NA; V gene: TRBV19
CDR3 DNA: TGTGCCAGCAGCACCAGCGGAAGCTCCTACAATGAGCAGTTCTTC; CDR3 protein: CASSTSGSSYNEQFF; D gene: NA; J gene: TRBJ2-1; clone size: once; V gene: TRBV7-2
CDR3 DNA: TGTGCCAGCAGCGTAGTTTTGAACACTGAAGCTTTCTTT; CDR3 protein: CASSVVLNTEAFF; D gene: NA; J gene: TRBJ1-1; clone size: NA; V gene: TRBV9
CDR3 DNA: TGCGCCAGCAGCAGCAACGGACAAGTGGGCACTGAAGCTTTCTTT; CDR3 protein: CASSSNGQVGTEAFF; D gene: NA; J gene: TRBJ1-1; clone size: NA; V gene: TRBV5-1
CDR3 DNA: TGTGCCAGCTCACCACCCCCGGGGGGGGCCTCTGGGGCCAACGTCCTGACTTTC; CDR3 protein: CASSPPPGGASGANVLTF; D gene: TRBD2; J gene: TRBJ2-6; clone size: few; V gene: TRBV18
CDR3 DNA: TGTGCCAGCAGACGGACAGGACAAGAGACCCAGTACTTC; CDR3 protein: CASRRTGQETQYF; D gene: TRBD1; J gene: TRBJ2-5; clone size: NA; V gene: TRBV5-6
CDR3 DNA: TGTGCCTCCTCAGCGGGCAGAACGGATTCACCCCTCCACTTT; CDR3 protein: CASSAGRTDSPLHF; D gene: NA; J gene: TRBJ1-6; clone size: NA; V gene: TRBV28
CDR3 DNA: TGTGCCAGCAGTTTCAGGGGGGCCAATCAGCCCCAGCATTTT; CDR3 protein: CASSFRGANQPQHF; D gene: TRBD1; J gene: TRBJ1-5; clone size: NA; V gene: TRBV27
CDR3 DNA: TGTGCCAGCAGCCCCCCGGGGGCGCTTGGTAGGGGGCCCCAGCATTTT; CDR3 protein: CASSPPGALGRGPQHF; D gene: NA; J gene: TRBJ1-5; clone size: NA; V gene: TRBV6-6
CDR3 DNA: TGTGCCAGCAGTTACTCGGGGGTCAGGGTCGAAGCTTTCTTT; CDR3 protein: CASSYSGVRVEAFF; D gene: NA; J gene: TRBJ1-1; clone size: NA; V gene: TRBV6-2/TRBV6-3
CDR3 DNA: TGTGCCAGCAGCTTAGGGGGACAGGGGTGGTACGAGCAGTACTTC; CDR3 protein: CASSLGGQGWYEQYF; D gene: TRBD1; J gene: TRBJ2-7; clone size: NA; V gene: TRBV13
CDR3 DNA: TGCGCCAGCAGCCAAGAAAACCCAGCGCTCAACTATGGCTACACCTTC; CDR3 protein: CASSQENPALNYGYTF; D gene: NA; J gene: TRBJ1-2; clone size: NA; V gene: TRBV4-1
CDR3 DNA: TGTGCCAGCAGCCTCCCGATCACCGCCTATGGCTACACCTTC; CDR3 protein: CASSLPITAYGYTF; D gene: NA; J gene: TRBJ1-2; clone size: NA; V gene: TRBV7-9
CDR3 DNA: TGTGCCAGCAGTCCGGACGGGGGGACCCAGTACTTC; CDR3 protein: CASSPDGGTQYF; D gene: NA; J gene: TRBJ2-5; clone size: NA; V gene: TRBV6-5
CDR3 DNA: TGTGCCAGCTCACCTCTTTCCGGGACAGGGCTCTACAACACCTTC; CDR3 protein: CASSPLSGTGLYNTF; D gene: TRBD1; J gene: TRBJ1-2; clone size: NA; V gene: TRBV18
CDR3 DNA: TGTGCCAGCAGCATCTCCCAGGGGACAGGGGTGAGCTACGAGCAGTACTTC; CDR3 protein: CASSISQGTGVSYEQYF; D gene: TRBD1; J gene: TRBJ2-7; clone size: NA; V gene: TRBV7-9
CDR3 DNA: TGTGCCAGCAGCTCGCCACCGGGACTAGCGGTTTCCTACGAGCAGTACTTC; CDR3 protein: CASSSPPGLAVSYEQYF; D gene: TRBD2; J gene: TRBJ2-7; clone size: few; V gene: TRBV13
CDR3 DNA: TGCAGCGTTAAGTCCGGGCCGAGGGATGGCTACACCTTC; CDR3 protein: CSVKSGPRDGYTF; D gene: NA; J gene: TRBJ1-2; clone size: few; V gene: TRBV29-1
CDR3 DNA: TGTGCCAGCTCGTGGGGCCTATACGAGCAGTACTTC; CDR3 protein: CASSWGLYEQYF; D gene: NA; J gene: TRBJ2-7; clone size: once; V gene: TRBV11-2
CDR3 DNA: TGTGCCAGCAGTTCCCCCAGGGTGCCAGAGACCCAGTACTTC; CDR3 protein: CASSSPRVPETQYF; D gene: NA; J gene: TRBJ2-5; clone size: once; V gene: TRBV27
CDR3 DNA: TGTGCCAGCGGACCTGGATTGGTCCCCTACGAGCAGTACTTC; CDR3 protein: CASGPGLVPYEQYF; D gene: NA; J gene: TRBJ2-7; clone size: once; V gene: TRBV27
CDR3 DNA: TGTGCCAGCAGCCGAAGGACTAGCGGGAACTACGAGCAGTACTTC; CDR3 protein: CASSRRTSGNYEQYF; D gene: TRBD2; J gene: TRBJ2-7; clone size: NA; V gene: TRBV11-1
CDR3 DNA: TGTGCCAGTAAATTAACAGGAGGATACACCGGGGAGCTGTTTTTT; CDR3 protein: CASKLTGGYTGELFF; D gene: NA; J gene: TRBJ2-2; clone size: once; V gene: TRBV19
CDR3 DNA: TGTGCCAGCAGCTTAGCGGGACTAGCGGGAGTGGATGAGCAGTTCTTC; CDR3 protein: CASSLAGLAGVDEQFF; D gene: TRBD2; J gene: TRBJ2-1; clone size: NA; V gene: TRBV11-2
CDR3 DNA: TGTGCCACCAGCAGACCTGTACAGGGGATCTATGGCTACACCTTC; CDR3 protein: CATSRPVQGIYGYTF; D gene: TRBD1; J gene: TRBJ1-2; clone size: few; V gene: TRBV15
CDR3 DNA: TGCGCCAGCAGCTCCGGACAGGGAGCCTACAATGAGCAGTTCTTC; CDR3 protein: CASSSGQGAYNEQFF; D gene: TRBD1; J gene: TRBJ2-1; clone size: NA; V gene: TRBV5-1
CDR3 DNA: TGTGCCAGCAGTTTATACGGTACAGGGGGGGGTGAAAAACTGTTTTTT; CDR3 protein: CASSLYGTGGGEKLFF; D gene: TRBD1; J gene: TRBJ1-4; clone size: NA; V gene: TRBV27
CDR3 DNA: TGTGCCAGCAGCAAGCCCGAAATAGACACCGGGGAGCTGTTTTTT; CDR3 protein: CASSKPEIDTGELFF; D gene: NA; J gene: TRBJ2-2; clone size: NA; V gene: TRBV21-1
CDR3 DNA: TGTGCCAGCAGCTTGTTCGGGGTTCAAGAGACCCAGTACTTC; CDR3 protein: CASSLFGVQETQYF; D gene: NA; J gene: TRBJ2-5; clone size: NA; V gene: TRBV5-4
CDR3 DNA: TGTGCCAGCTCAGGCACCGGGTCCCATCAGCCCCAGCATTTT; CDR3 protein: CASSGTGSHQPQHF; D gene: NA; J gene: TRBJ1-5; clone size: NA; V gene: TRBV18
CDR3 DNA: TGTGCCAGCAGTGCGAGCAGTGTCATCGGGGAGCTGTTTTTT; CDR3 protein: CASSASSVIGELFF; D gene: NA; J gene: TRBJ2-2; clone size: NA; V gene: TRBV2